There are many counts of the clone carrying this TCR beta chain. No antigen is known for it. The data are from a study of regulatory T cells in long-lasting Graves disease. Investigators prepared the TCR beta libraries by applying iRepertoire HTBI primers and Arm-PCR of CDR3 regions. Each CDR3 protein gets one entry after TCRdb re-called the multiplex PCR reads with MiXCR. The sample contains roughly 420,000 distinct CDR3 sequences, about a sixth of which appear only once. Time point given: newly diagnosed GD, antithyroid drugs for less than 3 months. PBMC-derived RNA was used for the TCR library. Trimming removed 1 base at V and 7 bases at J, with 13 bases between. This CDR3 contains 14 residues. Germline loops: CDR1 MGHRA, CDR2 YSYEKL. General study results and limits: Persistent disease exhibited a predilection for TRBV28, TRBJ1-2 and TRBJ2-5.

These data also formed part of another study, on T cells in Graves' hyperthyroidism and ophthalmopathy. This second study says: During a first-round RT-PCR of the TCR CDR3, the HTBI primer set was used.

The sample was peripheral blood mononuclear cells (PBMCs), taken at new diagnosis, from a patient treated with antithyroid drugs. This chain links TRBV4-1 with TRBJ2-5, with D possibly called TRBD1 or TRBD2 (5 bases each). This receptor was obtained from a woman in her 30s with Graves disease. In DNA, the CDR3 is TGCGCCAGCAGCCAAGGAGGGGCAGGGAGGACCCAGTACTTC. Translating it yields CASSQGGAGRTQYF.